One and the same sample provided the 18 T cell receptor beta chains below, sequenced in a study of PD-1 blockade in classical Hodgkin lymphoma. Relapse was seen in all patients after autologous stem cell transplantation, and brentuximab vedotin exposure was variable. Sequencing used immunoSEQ multiplex PCR; TCRdb keeps in-frame clones, though not all of them. The sample carries more than 50,000 clones, roughly nine tenths recorded once. Sequences were derived from peripheral blood mononuclear cells (PBMCs), sampled at baseline. The receptors here all came from a human donor with classical Hodgkin lymphoma.

The chain couples TRBV6-5 to TRBJ2-7, with D maybe TRBD2 (6 bases). V lost 4 bases and J lost 3, with 16 bases in between. CDR3 length equals 15 residues. CDR1 and CDR2 from the germline V gene are MNHEY and SVGAGI. The CDR3 DNA sequence: TGTGCCAGCAGTTTCCGGACTAAGGCAGGCTACGAGCAGTACTTC. Its translation is CASSFRTKAGYEQYF.

This clone showed up just once. V usage is TRBV28 and J usage is TRBJ1-3; no firm D call. V was shortened by 5 bases and J by 2 bases, with 4 bases between the two germline ends. In germline, CDR1 is MDHEN, CDR2 SYDVKM. The CDR3 totals 12 residues. CDR3 loop: CASSLPGNTIYF. In DNA, the CDR3 is TGTGCCAGCAGTCTCCCTGGAAACACCATATATTTT.

The chain is built from TRBV2 and TRBJ1-5; 12 nucleotides line up with TRBD1. V trimming: 8 bases; J trimming: 5 bases; junction bases outside the gene matches: 13. The CDR3 length is 17 residues. Germline values: CDR1 SNHLY, CDR2 FYNNEI. The CDR3 DNA sequence: TGTGCCAGCGGAGGGACAGGGGGCAAATTTTACCATCAGCCCCAGCATTTT. Protein product: CASGGTGGKFYHQPQHF.

V usage is TRBV9 and J usage is TRBJ2-1; unclear D gene. This CDR3 region has 16 residues. From germline, CDR1 is SGDLS and CDR2 YYNGEE. Between the trimmed V and J ends, which lost 3 bases and 6 bases, there was a span of 19 bases. The CDR3 region has the DNA TGTGCCAGCAGCGCGTATCCCAGCTCGCCGTTCAATGAGCAGTTCTTC. Translation: CASSAYPSSPFNEQFF.

The gene calls are TRBV20-1 and TRBJ1-2; D is unclear. This CDR3 has 11 residues. CDR1 and CDR2 from the germline V gene are DFQATT and SNEGSKA (reference sequence). Trimming removed 4 bases from V and 7 bases from J, with 10 bases in between. CDR3 bases: TGCAGTGCTAAAGACAATTCTGGCTACACCTTC. Translated, it gives CSAKDNSGYTF.

This clone was seen once. The genes are TRBV28 and TRBJ2-7; maybe TRBD1 (5 bases). Germline CDR1 and CDR2: MDHEN and SYDVKM. This CDR3 is built from 15 residues. With 7 bases removed from V and 1 base from J, the gap between germline ends came to 17 bases. CDR3 region: CASTLARVISYEQYF. CDR3 in DNA: TGTGCCAGCACGTTGGCCAGGGTAATTTCCTACGAGCAGTACTTC. Combining the CDR3 with reference TRBV28 and TRBJ2-7 gives the whole variable domain DVKVTQSSRYLVKRTGEKVFLECVQDMDHENMFWYRQDPGLGLRLIYFSYDVKMKEKGDIPEGYSVSREKKERFSLILESASTNQTSMYLCASTLARVISYEQYFGPGTRLTVT.

There are a few counts of this clone. Written as DNA, the CDR3 is TGCGCCAGCAGCCGATACGGACAGGGCGGCGGAACCGGGGAGCTGTTTTTT. Translation: CASSRYGQGGGTGELFF. The chain uses TRBV5-1 and TRBJ2-2; 8 positions match TRBD1. The germline CDR1 and CDR2 sequences are SGHRS and YFSETQ. This CDR3 region has 17 residues. Germline trimming cut 4 bases from V and 5 bases from J; bases unmatched to any gene: 13.

The chain couples TRBV30 to TRBJ1-5; D gene unclear. This CDR3 comprises 15 residues. Germline assignment: CDR1 GTSNPN and CDR2 SVGIG (reference sequence). The V and J ends lost 2 bases and 1 base respectively, with 12 bases between them. The CDR3 DNA sequence: TGTGCCTGGAGTCCTGGTCTTGTCAGCAATCAGCCCCAGCATTTT. Protein: CAWSPGLVSNQPQHF. Full variable domain (outside the CDR3, taken from reference TRBV30 and TRBJ1-5): SQTIHQWPATLVQPVGSPLSLECTVEGTSNPNLYWYRQAAGRGLQLLFYSVGIGQISSEVPQNLSASRPQDRQFILSSKKLLLSDSGFYLCAWSPGLVSNQPQHFGDGTRLSIL.

CDR3 amino acids: CASSYSLASTDTQYF. CDR3 in DNA: TGTGCCAGCAGTTACTCCCTAGCGAGCACAGATACGCAGTATTTT. The chain joins TRBV6-5 to TRBJ2-3; TRBD2 is a possible D gene (6 bases). Germline V CDR1 and CDR2: MNHEY, SVGAGI. V lost 0 bases to trimming and J lost 0 bases, with 7 bases between them. CDR3 size: 15 residues.

The V gene is TRBV2, the J gene TRBJ2-3; 7 bases fit TRBD2. The V segment lost 7 bases and the J segment 4 bases; nucleotides outside the gene matches: 8. The CDR3 has 14 residues. Germline assignment: CDR1 SNHLY and CDR2 FYNNEI. CDR3 in DNA: TGTGCCAGCACCCAGCGGGGACCGGCAGATACGCAGTATTTT. Amino acid sequence: CASTQRGPADTQYF.

The chain links TRBV11-2 to TRBJ2-3; TRBD1 matches at 9 bases. The germline CDR1 and CDR2 sequences are SGHAT and FQNNGV. The CDR3 sequence is 16 residues long. J lost 2 bases, V lost 1 base, and 4 bases had no gene match. The CDR3 region is CASSLGTGGFTDTQYF. The CDR3 DNA reads TGTGCCAGCAGCTTAGGAACAGGGGGCTTCACAGATACGCAGTATTTT.

J is TRBJ2-1 and V is TRBV6-1, with no clear D. Trimming took off 1 base at V and 6 bases at J, with 13 bases between the two ends. The CDR3 consists of 15 residues. Germline V lookup: CDR1 MNHNS, CDR2 SASEGT. CDR3 amino acids: CASSEGTVAANEQFF. CDR3 nucleotide sequence: TGTGCCAGCAGTGAAGGTACAGTTGCGGCCAATGAGCAGTTCTTC.

This clone was counted once. The gene calls are TRBV2 and TRBJ2-7, with D tentatively TRBD1 (5 bases). Germline CDR1 and CDR2: SNHLY and FYNNEI. The CDR3 runs to 18 residues. The germline V and J ends were trimmed by 1 base and 4 bases, with 23 bases remaining between them. CDR3: CASSEGGRQRGLWYEQYF. CDR3 coding DNA: TGTGCCAGCAGTGAAGGGGGCAGGCAACGCGGCCTCTGGTACGAGCAGTACTTC.

This clone was seen only once. Here the CDR3 DNA reads TGCGCCAGCAGCCCGGGGGGAATGAACACCGGGGAGCTGTTTTTT. This encodes CASSPGGMNTGELFF. The chain carries TRBV5-1 and TRBJ2-2; TRBD2 agrees at 7 bases. The V segment lost 4 bases and the J segment 1 base; nucleotides outside the gene matches: 4. CDR1 and CDR2 from the germline V gene are SGHRS and YFSETQ. The CDR3 sequence is 15 residues long.

The chain links TRBV4-2 to TRBJ2-7; D is unclear. V lost 1 base to trimming and J lost 4 bases, with 8 bases between them. CDR3 size: 13 residues. Looked up from germline, CDR1 is LGHNA and CDR2 is YNFKEQ. The CDR3 bases are TGTGCCAGCAGCCAAGGGGATCAGTACGAGCAGTACTTC. Translating gives CASSQGDQYEQYF.

This chain uses TRBV6-1 with TRBJ2-3, with D unclear. V lost 2 bases and J lost 4, with 10 bases in between. CDR1 MNHNS and CDR2 SASEGT come from the germline V gene. This CDR3 contains 14 residues. The CDR3 loop is CASSEHGVADTQYF. The CDR3, as DNA: TGTGCCAGCAGTGAACATGGGGTAGCAGATACGCAGTATTTT.

The chain has TRBV6-1 and TRBJ1-3; possible D gene TRBD1, 6 bases. Germline CDR1 reads MNHNS; CDR2 reads SASEGT. This CDR3 comprises 13 residues. V shed 10 bases and J shed 7 bases, with 17 bases lying between them. The DNA of the CDR3 is TGTGCCATCCTCTGGGGGGGCGGGAACACCATATATTTT. Amino acids: CAILWGGGNTIYF.

This clone was counted a single time. The chain employs TRBV4-1 and TRBJ1-2; D unresolved. Germline CDR1 and CDR2: MGHRA and YSYEKL. The ends were cut back, 0 bases at V and 1 base at J, with 12 bases in the middle. This CDR3 is 16 amino acids long. CDR3 protein: CASSQDRQAFNYGYTF. Written as DNA, the CDR3 is TGCGCCAGCAGCCAAGATCGGCAGGCCTTTAACTATGGCTACACCTTC.